This is a list of T cell receptor beta chains from one sample in a study of blood T cell repertoires in COVID-19. Data came from immunoSEQ multiplex PCR; TCRdb stores just in-frame clones and leaves some out. The repertoire holds roughly 75,000 clones, with 74% as singletons. Sequenced sample: peripheral blood. The receptors were gathered from a human donor with acute or convalescent COVID-19. The donor label of this sample is uncertain. Both conserved end residues are part of each CDR3. The order of the fields is D gene, clone size, J gene, V gene, CDR3 DNA, CDR3 protein. The D gene is left open where the match is weak. Size is stated for part of the rows, as once, few or many counts, or as a class when the clone is expanded.

d_call: TRBD1; clone_size: -; j_call: TRBJ2-3; v_call: TRBV7-7; cdr3_nt: TGTGCTAGCAGCCCCGGGACAGGCGGCACAGATACGCAGTATTTT; cdr3_aa: CASSPGTGGTDTQYF
d_call: -; clone_size: -; j_call: TRBJ2-5; v_call: TRBV30; cdr3_nt: TGTGCCTGGAGTCCCGGACAAATCCAAGAGACCCAGTACTTC; cdr3_aa: CAWSPGQIQETQYF
d_call: -; clone_size: -; j_call: TRBJ1-1; v_call: TRBV6-5; cdr3_nt: TGTGCCAGCAGTTACTCACGGGACACTGAAGCTTTCTTT; cdr3_aa: CASSYSRDTEAFF
d_call: -; clone_size: -; j_call: TRBJ2-5; v_call: TRBV19; cdr3_nt: TGTGCCAGTAGTCTGGGGGGAGTCCTTCAAGAGACCCAGTACTTC; cdr3_aa: CASSLGGVLQETQYF
d_call: -; clone_size: few; j_call: TRBJ2-1; v_call: TRBV3-1/TRBV3-2; cdr3_nt: TGTGCCAGCAGCCAGGGTACTAGCAGTCGGTACAATGAGCAGTTCTTC; cdr3_aa: CASSQGTSSRYNEQFF
d_call: -; clone_size: -; j_call: TRBJ1-6; v_call: TRBV5-1; cdr3_nt: TGCGCCAGCAGCTACGTGACAGTAGGTTCACCCCTCCACTTT; cdr3_aa: CASSYVTVGSPLHF
d_call: TRBD1; clone_size: -; j_call: TRBJ1-5; v_call: TRBV28; cdr3_nt: TGTGCCAGCCGGGACAGGGCCGATGTGGGCAATCAGCCCCAGCATTTT; cdr3_aa: CASRDRADVGNQPQHF
d_call: -; clone_size: -; j_call: TRBJ2-3; v_call: TRBV2; cdr3_nt: TGTGCCAGCAGTGTCCTAAATACGCAGTATTTT; cdr3_aa: CASSVLNTQYF
d_call: TRBD2; clone_size: -; j_call: TRBJ2-2; v_call: TRBV4-2; cdr3_nt: TGTGCCAGCAGCCTTAGACTAGCGGGGAACACCGGGGAGCTGTTTTTT; cdr3_aa: CASSLRLAGNTGELFF
d_call: -; clone_size: -; j_call: TRBJ2-1; v_call: TRBV7-3; cdr3_nt: TGTGCCAGCAGCTTAACCCCAGGTGAGCAGTTCTTC; cdr3_aa: CASSLTPGEQFF
d_call: -; clone_size: -; j_call: TRBJ2-3; v_call: TRBV5-1; cdr3_nt: TGCGCCAGCAGTAGATGGACAGATACGCAGTATTTT; cdr3_aa: CASSRWTDTQYF
d_call: TRBD1; clone_size: once; j_call: TRBJ1-5; v_call: TRBV30; cdr3_nt: TGTGCCTGGAGGGCACAGGGGCGAAATCAGCCCCAGCATTTT; cdr3_aa: CAWRAQGRNQPQHF
d_call: -; clone_size: -; j_call: TRBJ2-5; v_call: TRBV3-1/TRBV3-2; cdr3_nt: TGTGCCAGCAGCCAAGTTTCCCGGGGAGGATGGGAGACCCAGTACTTC; cdr3_aa: CASSQVSRGGWETQYF
d_call: TRBD1; clone_size: once; j_call: TRBJ1-6; v_call: TRBV4-2; cdr3_nt: TGTGCCAGCAGCCATGCGGGACAGGGGACAGAGAGTTCACCCCTCCACTTT; cdr3_aa: CASSHAGQGTESSPLHF
d_call: -; clone_size: -; j_call: TRBJ1-2; v_call: TRBV19; cdr3_nt: TGTGCCAGTAGTGGGTCTCGACAGCCCAGGGATTACTATGGCTACACCTTC; cdr3_aa: CASSGSRQPRDYYGYTF
d_call: -; clone_size: once; j_call: TRBJ1-3; v_call: TRBV9; cdr3_nt: TGTGCCAGCAGCCTCCCGCCGGGACACTCTGGAAACACCATATATTTT; cdr3_aa: CASSLPPGHSGNTIYF
d_call: TRBD2; clone_size: once; j_call: TRBJ2-2; v_call: TRBV4-2; cdr3_nt: TGTGCCAGCAGCCCCCCGGGGGGAACCGGGGAGCTGTTTTTT; cdr3_aa: CASSPPGGTGELFF
d_call: TRBD1; clone_size: -; j_call: TRBJ1-4; v_call: TRBV6-5; cdr3_nt: TGTGCCAGCAGTTACCGGACAGGGACTAATGAAAAACTGTTTTTT; cdr3_aa: CASSYRTGTNEKLFF
d_call: TRBD2; clone_size: -; j_call: TRBJ2-7; v_call: TRBV2; cdr3_nt: TGTGCCAGCATGCGGCTAGCGGTGACCTACGAGCAGTACTTC; cdr3_aa: CASMRLAVTYEQYF
d_call: TRBD2; clone_size: -; j_call: TRBJ2-5; v_call: TRBV10-1; cdr3_nt: TGCGCCAGCAGTGTGAGGGAGGGCCCGTTAGGAGAGACCCAGTACTTC; cdr3_aa: CASSVREGPLGETQYF
d_call: TRBD1; clone_size: -; j_call: TRBJ2-4; v_call: TRBV6-5; cdr3_nt: TGTGCCAGCAGGAGGACAGAGGGGGCCATTCAGTACTTC; cdr3_aa: CASRRTEGAIQYF
d_call: TRBD1; clone_size: -; j_call: TRBJ1-6; v_call: TRBV6-2/TRBV6-3; cdr3_nt: TGTGCCAGCAGTGACCCGGGACAGCGGTCTAATTCACCCCTCCACTTT; cdr3_aa: CASSDPGQRSNSPLHF
d_call: TRBD2; clone_size: -; j_call: TRBJ2-1; v_call: TRBV13; cdr3_nt: TGTGCCAGCAGCTTTCGGCGGGGGGCCCTAGATGAGCAGTTCTTC; cdr3_aa: CASSFRRGALDEQFF
d_call: TRBD2; clone_size: few; j_call: TRBJ2-2; v_call: TRBV11-3; cdr3_nt: TGTGCCAGCAGCTTTAGCGGGATCTCCACCGGGGAGCTGTTTTTT; cdr3_aa: CASSFSGISTGELFF
d_call: -; clone_size: -; j_call: TRBJ2-3; v_call: TRBV15; cdr3_nt: TGTGCCACCAGCAGAGGTGGGACACAAAAAACAGATACGCAGTATTTT; cdr3_aa: CATSRGGTQKTDTQYF
d_call: -; clone_size: -; j_call: TRBJ2-3; v_call: TRBV11-2; cdr3_nt: TGTGCCAGCGGCCTCCAGGGTGCGCAAAGCACAGATACGCAGTATTTT; cdr3_aa: CASGLQGAQSTDTQYF
d_call: TRBD1; clone_size: -; j_call: TRBJ1-6; v_call: TRBV4-1; cdr3_nt: TGCGCCAGCAGCCAGGCCCCGGGACAGGGGTCTTCACCCCTCCACTTT; cdr3_aa: CASSQAPGQGSSPLHF
d_call: -; clone_size: -; j_call: TRBJ1-2; v_call: TRBV6-5; cdr3_nt: TGTGCCAGCAACCCTACAGGGCAAGATGGCTACACCTTC; cdr3_aa: CASNPTGQDGYTF
d_call: -; clone_size: once; j_call: TRBJ2-1; v_call: TRBV2; cdr3_nt: TGTGCCAGCAGGCTACAGGGAACTTACAATGAGCAGTTCTTC; cdr3_aa: CASRLQGTYNEQFF
d_call: TRBD1; clone_size: -; j_call: TRBJ2-7; v_call: TRBV5-1; cdr3_nt: TGCGCCAGCAGCGGGGGACAGAACTACGAGCAGTACTTC; cdr3_aa: CASSGGQNYEQYF
d_call: TRBD1; clone_size: -; j_call: TRBJ2-7; v_call: TRBV28; cdr3_nt: TGTGCCAGCCGCGGACAGGGTGGCTCCTACGAGCAGTACTTC; cdr3_aa: CASRGQGGSYEQYF
d_call: -; clone_size: -; j_call: TRBJ1-5; v_call: TRBV5-8; cdr3_nt: TGTGCCAGCACCGCTTGGGGGGATGGCCGAGGGCCCCAGCATTTT; cdr3_aa: CASTAWGDGRGPQHF